This record looks at one TCR beta chain sequence and its context. The CDR3 is 16 amino acids. Between the trimmed V and J ends, which lost 3 bases and 6 bases, there was a span of 18 bases. Germline CDR1 reads MDHEN; CDR2 reads SYDVKM. Study members were between about 18 and 89 years old and lived in 24 US regions. The data belong to a study of blood T cell repertoires in COVID-19. As processed by the authors: Amplification of reference gene primers provided the estimated nucleated cell counts. Sequencing used immunoSEQ multiplex PCR; TCRdb keeps in-frame clones, though not all of them. The V and J calls and clone size are taken from that table; D and trimming were inferred from the DNA. The data contain 250,000 to 350,000 clones, 90% of them singletons.

The specimen sequenced was PBMCs or T cells enriched from blood (not recorded which). This TCR derives from a woman between 18 and 30 years old with acute COVID-19. This sequence joins TRBV28 and TRBJ2-1, with D possibly being TRBD2 (6 bases). The CDR3: CASSFSSTSWSNEQFF. The CDR3, as DNA: TGTGCCAGCAGTTTTTCGTCAACTAGCTGGAGCAATGAGCAGTTCTTC.